A single sample gave rise to the 15 T cell receptor beta chains below, sequenced in a study of graft-versus-host responses after intestinal transplantation. TCRdb's table, derived via immunoSEQ multiplex PCR, lists solely in-frame clones and lacks some. This table holds 20,000 or so clones, over 65% found once. Graft tissue was processed to release intraepithelial and lamina propria lymphocytes. The specimen comprised ileum tissue, sampled around 20 days after intestinal transplant. These receptors all come from a human patient who received an intestinal transplant, so some T cells may come from the graft donor.

The chain combines TRBV12-2 with TRBJ1-2; the table's D call TRBD1 went unverified against the DNA. TRBV12-2 corresponds to a pseudogene. This CDR3 is built from 17 residues. The CDR3 coding sequence is TGTGCAAGTCGCTTAGCCCCCTGGACAGGGGGCGCGTATGGCTACACCTTC. Amino acids: CASRLAPWTGGAYGYTF.

The chain couples TRBV7-6 to TRBJ2-5, with TRBD1 identical over 10 bases. The V gene's germline CDR1 is SGHVS and CDR2 FNYEAQ. After removal of 2 bases from V and 5 bases from J, the junction contained 8 bases not matched to a gene. The CDR3 is 16 amino acids. CDR3 loop: CASSLRDRGWMETQYF. CDR3 DNA sequence: TGTGCCAGCAGCTTACGGGACAGGGGTTGGATGGAGACCCAGTACTTC. The whole variable domain, remainder taken from reference TRBV7-6 and TRBJ2-5, is GAGVSQSPRYKVTKRGQDVALRCDPISGHVSLYWYRQALGQGPEFLTYFNYEAQQDKSGLPNDRFSAERPEGSISTLTIQRTEQRDSAMYRCASSLRDRGWMETQYFGPGTRLLVL.

V gene TRBV27 combines with J gene TRBJ2-1; 14 bases map to TRBD2. From germline, CDR1 is MNHEY and CDR2 SMNVEV (reference sequence). This CDR3 has 14 residues. J was trimmed by 12 bases and V by 3 bases; bases with no gene match: 4. The CDR3 DNA sequence: TGTGCCAGCAGTTTCCCCGGACTAGCGGGAGGGCAGTTCTTC. Translated, it gives CASSFPGLAGGQFF.

The J gene is TRBJ1-3, the V gene TRBV7-2, with D hard to call. From germline, CDR1 is SGHTA and CDR2 FQGNSA. The CDR3 sequence is 14 residues long. V lost 0 bases and J 7 bases, leaving 10 bases between the germline ends. The CDR3 sequence: CASSLAAEKNTIYF. The CDR3 bases are TGTGCCAGCAGCTTAGCGGCGGAGAAGAACACCATATATTTT.

This chain joins TRBV27 and TRBJ2-1; D gene uncertain. The CDR3 runs 13 residues. CDR1 MNHEY and CDR2 SMNVEV come from the germline V gene (reference sequence). The ends were cut back, 0 bases at V and 8 bases at J, with 8 bases in the middle. The CDR3 DNA reads as TGTGCCAGCAGTTTATCACAGTCCCATGAGCAGTTCTTC. Its protein is CASSLSQSHEQFF.

This clone is a singleton in its sample. The chain uses TRBV28 and TRBJ1-6; D uncertain. CDR1 and CDR2 from the germline V gene are MDHEN and SYDVKM. The CDR3 totals 14 residues. Trimming cost V 7 bases and J 3 bases, with 10 bases left between them. CDR3: CASNSVDYNSPLHF. CDR3 in DNA: TGTGCCAGCAATTCGGTCGACTATAATTCACCCCTCCACTTT. Full variable domain (rest looked up from reference TRBV28 and TRBJ1-6): DVKVTQSSRYLVKRTGEKVFLECVQDMDHENMFWYRQDPGLGLRLIYFSYDVKMKEKGDIPEGYSVSREKKERFSLILESASTNQTSMYLCASNSVDYNSPLHFGNGTRLTVT.

The V and J genes are TRBV27 and TRBJ2-2; 9 bases agree with TRBD2. V lost 7 bases to trimming and J lost 5 bases; unmatched junction nucleotides: 5. The CDR3 sequence is 14 residues long. CDR1 is MNHEY and CDR2 is SMNVEV in the germline V gene (reference sequence). The CDR3 DNA reads TGTGCCAGCAATCTGCTAGCGGGAACCGGGGAGCTGTTTTTT. This translates into CASNLLAGTGELFF.

In its sample, this clone was seen once. V usage is TRBV5-1 and J usage is TRBJ2-7; D remains ambiguous. The V gene lost 2 bases and the J gene lost 4 bases, with 7 bases spanning the gap. The CDR3 length is 12 residues. Germline CDR1 SGHRS, CDR2 YFSETQ. The CDR3 loop reads CASSFSRYEQYF. CDR3 sequence (DNA): TGCGCCAGCAGCTTTAGCCGGTACGAGCAGTACTTC.

The rearrangement joins TRBV27 to TRBJ2-6; no clear D. V was clipped by 6 bases and J by 4 bases, with 16 bases between them. The CDR3 has 16 residues. Germline assignment: CDR1 MNHEY and CDR2 SMNVEV (reference sequence). CDR3 region: CASSRPGYFGANVLTF. The CDR3 DNA reads as TGTGCCAGCAGCCGCCCCGGGTATTTCGGGGCCAACGTCCTGACTTTC.

The V call is TRBV6-1, the J call TRBJ1-2; 7 nucleotides align to TRBD1. The CDR3 has 13 amino acids. Germline loops: CDR1 MNHNS, CDR2 SASEGT. The J segment lost 4 bases and the V segment lost 4 bases, leaving 3 bases of the junction unmatched. The CDR3 nucleotides are TGTGCCAGCAGTGGGACAGGCGGCTATGGCTACACCTTC. Residues: CASSGTGGYGYTF.

The table lists this clone with a few counts. This chain joins TRBV4-2 and TRBJ2-7; D gene uncertain. Germline CDR1 is LGHNA and CDR2 is YNFKEQ. Deletions cut 0 bases from V and 2 bases from J, with 14 bases between. The length of the CDR3 is 16 residues. The CDR3, as DNA: TGTGCCAGCAGCCAAGAGCGTGGGCCTTTCACCTACGAGCAGTACTTC. This encodes CASSQERGPFTYEQYF.

This chain connects TRBV11-2 to TRBJ2-5; maybe TRBD2 (5 bases). This CDR3 has 16 residues. Trimming took 1 base from V and 1 from J, leaving 13 bases between them. Germline CDR1 and CDR2: SGHAT and FQNNGV. The DNA of the CDR3 is TGTGCCAGCAGCTTAGTTTATAGCGCAATCCAAGAGACCCAGTACTTC. It encodes CASSLVYSAIQETQYF.

This rearrangement joins TRBV4-2 to TRBJ1-1; 10 nucleotides match TRBD1. The length of the CDR3 is 16 residues. Germline V gives CDR1 LGHNA, CDR2 YNFKEQ. V trimming: 0 bases; J trimming: 8 bases; junction bases outside the gene matches: 9. This CDR3 reads CASSQETDRGHGEAFF. The CDR3 DNA sequence: TGTGCCAGCAGCCAAGAGACAGACAGGGGGCACGGCGAAGCTTTCTTT.

This clone was recorded only once. The chain uses TRBV10-3 and TRBJ1-2, with D possibly being TRBD1 (5 bases). The ends were cut back, 11 bases at V and 0 bases at J, with 19 bases in the middle. CDR3 length: 15 residues. The germline V gene has CDR1 ENHRY and CDR2 SYGVKD. CDR3 sequence reads: CAARAGPDTNYGYTF. CDR3 nucleotides: TGTGCCGCCAGGGCCGGGCCCGACACTAACTATGGCTACACCTTC.

The chain links TRBV7-9 to TRBJ2-7; D is uncertain. Germline V gives CDR1 SEHNR, CDR2 FQNEAQ (reference sequence). There are 12 residues in the CDR3. The germline V and J ends were trimmed by 8 bases and 2 bases, with 10 bases remaining between them. The CDR3 sequence is CASSPGTYEQYF. The CDR3, as DNA: TGTGCCAGCTCCCCGGGTACCTACGAGCAGTACTTC.